The following is a T cell receptor (beta chain) sequence with its context. Its antigen is currently unknown. The V end lost 4 bases, the J end lost 3 bases, and 13 bases lay between the germline ends. Germline lookup yields CDR1 MGHDK and CDR2 SYGVNS. CDR3 length: 14 amino acids. The data are from a study of T cell responses to AZD1222 COVID-19 vaccine. Findings of the study overall: White British donors predominated, females outnumbered males, and clonal diversity was possibly underestimated. The study found Spike-specific TCR breadth and depth rose after two AZD1222 doses.

Measured with immunoSEQ multiplex PCR; TCRdb has only the in-frame clones, and not every one. The data show fewer than 130,000 clones, approximately 90% seen once. The TCR originated in an adult in good health. The input for sequencing was peripheral blood, taken on day 0 of AZD1222 vaccination. V and J are TRBV25-1 and TRBJ2-7, with a tentative D call TRBD2 (6 bases). The CDR3 region is CASSAWDGGYEQYF. In nucleotides, the CDR3 is TGTGCCAGCAGTGCATGGGACGGGGGCTACGAGCAGTACTTC.